This T cell receptor (beta chain) was retrieved from a study of cytomegalovirus exposure and HLA in healthy donors (dated by TCRdb to the late 2010s). About the full investigation: An earlier analysis of several hundred of the donors reported approximately 300 Gb of sequence data and 100 million to 140 million unique TCR beta sequences from 150 million to 200 million T cells. About 320 gigabases of sequencing data and approximately 80 million unique TCR sequences were included in an early release covering about 700 HLA-typed donors. Of the roughly 390 genotyped donors, approximately 83% fell in the genetic ancestry cluster associated with self-reported Caucasian donors. The study aimed to test whether cataloging public T cell receptors could reveal signatures of past pathogen exposure. The study profiled the T cell repertoires of 550 to 700 subjects by immunosequencing and related them to cytomegalovirus serostatus. In addition to the first cohort of 650 to 800 subjects, a separate validation cohort of 120 different subjects was used. The study combined high-throughput TCR immunosequencing, statistical association of individual TCRs with disease status, and machine learning to predict cytomegalovirus infection status. A later analysis re-analyzed previously published TCR beta repertoires from about 730 donors and added high-resolution HLA genotyping to study TCR occurrence patterns. The later analysis used no new phenotypic data to find candidate immune exposures, relying instead on TCR beta sequences and their occurrence across donors. To decide whether each TCR beta V gene segment behaved as functional or pseudogenic, an earlier analysis of 587 of the donors relied on high-throughput TCR beta sequencing. Donor age, sex, ethnicity and CMV serostatus were compiled alongside the repertoire data. Genome-wide SNP genotypes for about 65% of the roughly 700 donors were used in a later genetic analysis, which treated that subset as a discovery cohort. Every discovery cohort repertoire had been produced on one sequencing platform. HLA typing covered class I and class II loci at four-digit resolution. The number of typed donors differed by locus: roughly 629-640 for A, B, C, DRB1 and DQB1; some 500 for DQA1; 606 for DPA1; and some 430 for DPB1. Because of strong linkage in the cohort, 4 to 6 DR-DQ haplotypes were treated as single units for association and clustering. Among about 400 genotyped donors of the cohort, an average of around 220,000 unique TCR beta nucleotide sequences was sequenced per donor, of which about 18% were non-productive.

To note about this clone: Its antigen target is currently unknown.

The CDR3 numbers 14 residues from cysteine through phenylalanine. Just CDR3 DNA is preserved here, 42 bases in frame from base 1. The germline ends are 11 bases apart after V is trimmed by 4 bases and J by 2 bases. The germline V gene (reference sequence) yields PRHDT for CDR1 and FYEKMQ for CDR2. Receptor libraries were prepared by the immunoSEQ multiplex PCR assay. A mixture of 60 forward primers for TCR Vbeta segments and 13 reverse primers for TCR Jbeta segments was used in the multiplex PCR. Amplification of the CDR3 region of rearranged TCR beta genes was performed with a multiplex PCR assay on genomic DNA. The Illumina HiSeq System was used to sequence the amplified TCR beta libraries as 87-base-pair reads. The paper's data handling went like this. A later analysis counted about 80 million unique TCR beta chains across the 690 or so repertoires, and some 11 million of these chains were shared by at least two donors. Raw reads were error-corrected and collapsed into unique sequences by a nearest-neighbor algorithm in which closely related sequences were merged to remove PCR and sequencing errors. CDR3 sequences were aligned to IMGT reference sequences to assign V, D and J gene segments. For a sequence to be retained, a match of at least six nucleotides to both a V gene segment and a J gene segment was required. Rearrangements were called productive when the CDR3 lacked stop codons and stayed in frame with V and J; all others were non-productive. CDR3 was defined by IMGT convention, running from the second conserved V-encoded cysteine to the conserved J-encoded phenylalanine. Sequences without an unambiguous match to a single V gene segment were excluded from the earlier analysis of a few hundred of the donors. In an earlier analysis of approximately 560 of the donors, a V segment was called functional when productive rearrangements were above 56.7%, and segregating when the standard deviation between donors exceeded 5%. A statistical classification framework was built to diagnose cytomegalovirus status from the catalog of TCR beta chain sequences. In a later analysis, TCR nucleotide sequences were compared against IMGT/GENE-DB human TR gene sequences so that V and J genes could be assigned. A later analysis assigned CDR3 sequences and most-parsimonious VDJ recombination scenarios with the TCRdist pipeline. In a later analysis, each TCR beta chain was defined by its CDR3 amino acid sequence together with its V-gene family, and reads without a unique V-gene family were excluded. In a later analysis, approximately 590 highly shared, low-generation-probability nucleotide sequences were removed to address suspected cross-contamination and a sequencing artifact. For each public chain, a later analysis derived a clonal expansion index from normalized ranks of inferred template counts within each repertoire. A later analysis computed generation probabilities with a VDJ recombination model fitted to out-of-frame rearrangements, and checked the results against IGoR. In a later analysis, hypergeometric tests were used to score TCR-TCR, TCR-HLA and TCR-CMV co-occurrence, with a repertoire-size bias correction applied to TCR pairs. False discovery rates were estimated in a later analysis by permuting HLA or CMV assignments 20 times. In a later analysis, co-occurring TCRs were grouped using DBSCAN, with TCRdist sequence similarity added in when clustering inside HLA-allele-positive subsets. For co-occurrence clustering, repertoires with fewer than 30,000 or more than 120,000 public chains were excluded, along with roughly 5 repertoires with anomalous nucleotide sharing. Sourced from immuneACCESS, this table was stored by TCRdb with only in-frame sequences that have V and J called. A share of the clones is absent; for the studies checked, an unresolved V gene accounts for under half, and the remainder has no known explanation. V, J and clone size reflect that table, while D and trimming were determined from the DNA. The table for this sample records tens of thousands of clones. The ten largest clones capture 5.5% to 7% of the sample.

In total, around 600 healthy bone marrow donors made up the cohort. At the time of sampling, all cohort members were nominally healthy, though unrecorded immune exposures were likely present. Of the 666 cohort members, approximately 300 had a positive CMV serostatus and roughly 370 had a negative one, while no CMV serostatus was recorded for the donor. A peripheral blood sample was provided by each donor, and peripheral blood mononuclear cells were used for TCR beta sequencing. The Qiagen DNeasy Blood Extraction Kit was used to extract genomic DNA from the blood cell samples. Beyond this particular receptor, the publication reports: An association between a missense DCLRE1C variant and V-gene and J-gene trimming of TCR beta chains was found in a later genetic analysis and replicated in an independent cohort. When HLA alleles, especially DR and DQ, strongly co-occurred, attributing TCR associations to individual alleles was difficult. This cohort had only TCR beta chains sequenced, and the lack of alpha or paired-chain data limited which features could be detected. The 87-base-pair reads could not distinguish some IMGT-functional V segments, including TRBV6-2 and TRBV6-3, so those segments were excluded. An earlier analysis of around 500 of the donors showed that most TCR beta V segments appeared in productive rearrangements either about 90% or about 30% of the time, which broadly matched IMGT annotations. In a later analysis, HLA-associated TCR beta chains were found to be more clonally expanded and to have lower generation probabilities than equally common non-associated chains. According to a later analysis, TCR association rates differed among HLA loci, with DRB1 alleles showing the most associated TCRs and HLA-C alleles showing the fewest. In a later genetic analysis, fewer N-insertions in productive TCRs were reported among donors in an Asian-associated ancestry cluster than the roughly 700-donor mean. A few of the identified cytomegalovirus-associated TCR beta chains were confirmed in vitro to be specific for cytomegalovirus antigens. About 17 rarely observed V segments, including chromosome 9 orphons, were excluded from the earlier analysis of some 590 of the donors because counts were too low. The classifier was reported to diagnose cytomegalovirus status with high specificity and sensitivity in both the original cohort and the validation cohort. Linkage disequilibrium might explain the correlated functional status among segregating V segments, but an unknown experimental factor could not be ruled out. A later analysis found that most CMV-associated TCR beta chains appeared HLA-restricted, with HLA associations seemingly driven largely by CMV exposure. Roughly uniform sequencing depth across donors was assumed in presence/absence analyses, although this assumption may not hold. HLA typing was unavailable for some donors at each locus, so association tests used only the typed subset. At a false discovery rate of 0.05, a later analysis linked 16,951 TCR beta sequences to specific HLA alleles. A total of fewer than 200 TCR beta chains were listed by the study as associated with cytomegalovirus. The sequencing pipeline was judged likely to have produced a cluster of highly shared sequence variants as a technical artifact. Immune exposure information for the cohort was limited to CMV serostatus. In a later analysis, several top co-occurrence clusters were reported to appear linked to parvovirus B19, influenza, CMV and Epstein-Barr virus. The authors suggested that the approach could potentially be extended to other disease states and immunological phenotypes. A further reported finding was that TCR beta sequences accurately predicted the HLA-A and HLA-B alleles for most subjects in the first cohort. Most TCR sequences were seen in very few donors, while some public TCRs were found in many individuals.

What was sequenced was PBMCs. This receptor was taken from a human donor in good health. The sequence links TRBV13 to TRBJ1-1, with the D gene uncertain. The CDR3 region reads CASSYLTGNTEAFF. The nucleotide sequence reads TGTGCCAGCAGCTACCTGACGGGAAACACTGAAGCTTTCTTT.